The source of this TCR beta chain is a study of T cells after posttransplantation cyclophosphamide. This clone is a singleton in its sample. Its antigen remains unknown. Germline assignment: CDR1 SEHNR and CDR2 FQNEAQ (reference sequence). The CDR3 loop spans 17 amino acids. Trimming cost V 4 bases and J 0 bases; bases outside gene matches: 8. Points from the study as a whole: Blood and skin or GI T cell repertoires showed limited TRB overlap.

The repertoire was sequenced with immunoSEQ multiplex PCR; TCRdb's copy has only in-frame clones and lacks some. This sample has tens of thousands of clones; approximately 98% occur once, and the top ten carry 0.1% to 0.15%. Cells defined as naive were viable CD3+CD4+ or CD3+CD8+ and CCR7+CD45RA+CD45RO-CD95-CD27+CD28+. The J gene is TRBJ2-1, the V gene TRBV7-9, with 8 bases matching TRBD2. This TCR was sampled from a man between 50 and 59 years old in good health, CMV-negative, and a related stem cell transplant donor. The material sequenced was naive CD4+ T cells sorted from PBMCs. CDR3 bases: TGTGCCAGCAGCTCCCTAGTAGCGGGAAGCTCCTACAATGAGCAGTTCTTC. It encodes CASSSLVAGSSYNEQFF.